This TCR beta chain was recorded in a study of shared clonotypes between healthy human individuals. Broader study findings: Clonotype sharing among donors was expected to depend on sequencing depth.

CD45RO-negative cells were positively selected for CCR7, leaving out terminally differentiated effector memory CD45RA+ cells. Turning to this clone: Antigen: not known.

Deep level was the assay's run setting. Original data processing: Sequence data from immunoSEQ were junction-only and lacked quality scores; consequently, filtering differed. Assay used: immunoSEQ multiplex PCR; TCRdb lists only in-frame clones, some missing. That table is the source of V, J and clone size, and D and trimming were worked out from the DNA. The data contain millions of clones, roughly 91% of them seen just once; the ten biggest clones take up around 1.7%. This CDR3 contains 15 residues. The V end lost 5 bases, the J end lost 4 bases, and 17 bases lay between the germline ends. From germline, CDR1 is SNHLY and CDR2 FYNNEI.

The receptor comes from a young man in good health. Some clones in this sample may be carry-over from other donors' samples. J is TRBJ1-2 and V is TRBV2; unclear D gene. The sample consisted of naive CD8+ T cells from PBMCs. This CDR3 is CASSSPFRVLYGYTF. The CDR3 DNA follows: TGTGCCAGCAGTTCACCATTCCGGGTCCTCTATGGCTACACCTTC.